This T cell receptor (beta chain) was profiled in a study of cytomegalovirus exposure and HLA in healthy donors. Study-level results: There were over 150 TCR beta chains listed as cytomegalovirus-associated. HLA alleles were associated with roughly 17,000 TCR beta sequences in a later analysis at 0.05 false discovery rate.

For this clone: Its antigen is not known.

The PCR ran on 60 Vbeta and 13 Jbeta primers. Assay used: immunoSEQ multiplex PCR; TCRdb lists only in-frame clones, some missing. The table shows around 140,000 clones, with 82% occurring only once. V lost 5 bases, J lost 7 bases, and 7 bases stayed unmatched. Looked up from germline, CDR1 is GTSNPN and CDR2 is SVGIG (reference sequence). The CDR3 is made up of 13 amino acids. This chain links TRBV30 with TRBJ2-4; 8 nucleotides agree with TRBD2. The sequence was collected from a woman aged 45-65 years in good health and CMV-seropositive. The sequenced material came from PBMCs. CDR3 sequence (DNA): TGTGCCTGGGAGCGGGAGAACGGGAACATTCAGTACTTC. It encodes CAWERENGNIQYF.